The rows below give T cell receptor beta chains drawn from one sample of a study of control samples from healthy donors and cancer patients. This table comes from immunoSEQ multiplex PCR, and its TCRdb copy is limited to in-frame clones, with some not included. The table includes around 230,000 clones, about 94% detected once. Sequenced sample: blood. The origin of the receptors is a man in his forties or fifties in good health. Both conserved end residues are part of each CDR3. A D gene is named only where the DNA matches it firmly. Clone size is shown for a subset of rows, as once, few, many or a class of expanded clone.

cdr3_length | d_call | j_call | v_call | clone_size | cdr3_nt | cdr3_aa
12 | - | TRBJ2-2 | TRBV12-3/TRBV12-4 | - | TGTGCCAGCACCCGAAAAACCGGGGAGCTGTTTTTT | CASTRKTGELFF
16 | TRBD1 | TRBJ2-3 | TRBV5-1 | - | TGCGCCAGCAGCTTGGGGATAAGAGGGGGCGCGAGAACGCAGTATTTT | CASSLGIRGGARTQYF
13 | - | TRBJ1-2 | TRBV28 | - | TGTGCCAGCAGGGTTAACGGAAACTATGGCTACACCTTC | CASRVNGNYGYTF
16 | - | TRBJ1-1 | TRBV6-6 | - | TGTGCCAGCAGTCCTCCCGGGTGGGGTTCAAACACTGAAGCTTTCTTT | CASSPPGWGSNTEAFF
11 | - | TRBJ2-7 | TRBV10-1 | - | TGCGCCAGCAGTAAAGCGCACGAGCAGTACTTC | CASSKAHEQYF
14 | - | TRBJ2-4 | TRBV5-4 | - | TGTGCCAGCAGCCCTTACAGGGAGGGAAACATTCAGTACTTC | CASSPYREGNIQYF
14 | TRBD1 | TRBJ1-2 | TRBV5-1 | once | TGCGCCAGCAGCCCTCTATGGAGGGGGCCCGGCTACACCTTC | CASSPLWRGPGYTF
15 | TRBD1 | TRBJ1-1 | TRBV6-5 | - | TGTGCCAGCAGTTACAGCTGGACAGGGGGCACTGAAGCTTTCTTT | CASSYSWTGGTEAFF
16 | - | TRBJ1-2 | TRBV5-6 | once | TGTGCCAGCAGCTTGTCACAGGCTCGGGCTAACTATGGCTACACCTTC | CASSLSQARANYGYTF
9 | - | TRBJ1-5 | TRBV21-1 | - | TGTGCCAGCAGCAAAGTGGAGCATTTT | CASSKVEHF
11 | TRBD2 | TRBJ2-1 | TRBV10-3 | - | TGTGCCATTAGGCGGGAGAATGAGCAGTTCTTC | CAIRRENEQFF
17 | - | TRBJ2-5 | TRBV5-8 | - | TGTGCCAGCAGCTTGTTCCGTGCCGCCTCAACCCAAGAGACCCAGTACTTC | CASSLFRAASTQETQYF